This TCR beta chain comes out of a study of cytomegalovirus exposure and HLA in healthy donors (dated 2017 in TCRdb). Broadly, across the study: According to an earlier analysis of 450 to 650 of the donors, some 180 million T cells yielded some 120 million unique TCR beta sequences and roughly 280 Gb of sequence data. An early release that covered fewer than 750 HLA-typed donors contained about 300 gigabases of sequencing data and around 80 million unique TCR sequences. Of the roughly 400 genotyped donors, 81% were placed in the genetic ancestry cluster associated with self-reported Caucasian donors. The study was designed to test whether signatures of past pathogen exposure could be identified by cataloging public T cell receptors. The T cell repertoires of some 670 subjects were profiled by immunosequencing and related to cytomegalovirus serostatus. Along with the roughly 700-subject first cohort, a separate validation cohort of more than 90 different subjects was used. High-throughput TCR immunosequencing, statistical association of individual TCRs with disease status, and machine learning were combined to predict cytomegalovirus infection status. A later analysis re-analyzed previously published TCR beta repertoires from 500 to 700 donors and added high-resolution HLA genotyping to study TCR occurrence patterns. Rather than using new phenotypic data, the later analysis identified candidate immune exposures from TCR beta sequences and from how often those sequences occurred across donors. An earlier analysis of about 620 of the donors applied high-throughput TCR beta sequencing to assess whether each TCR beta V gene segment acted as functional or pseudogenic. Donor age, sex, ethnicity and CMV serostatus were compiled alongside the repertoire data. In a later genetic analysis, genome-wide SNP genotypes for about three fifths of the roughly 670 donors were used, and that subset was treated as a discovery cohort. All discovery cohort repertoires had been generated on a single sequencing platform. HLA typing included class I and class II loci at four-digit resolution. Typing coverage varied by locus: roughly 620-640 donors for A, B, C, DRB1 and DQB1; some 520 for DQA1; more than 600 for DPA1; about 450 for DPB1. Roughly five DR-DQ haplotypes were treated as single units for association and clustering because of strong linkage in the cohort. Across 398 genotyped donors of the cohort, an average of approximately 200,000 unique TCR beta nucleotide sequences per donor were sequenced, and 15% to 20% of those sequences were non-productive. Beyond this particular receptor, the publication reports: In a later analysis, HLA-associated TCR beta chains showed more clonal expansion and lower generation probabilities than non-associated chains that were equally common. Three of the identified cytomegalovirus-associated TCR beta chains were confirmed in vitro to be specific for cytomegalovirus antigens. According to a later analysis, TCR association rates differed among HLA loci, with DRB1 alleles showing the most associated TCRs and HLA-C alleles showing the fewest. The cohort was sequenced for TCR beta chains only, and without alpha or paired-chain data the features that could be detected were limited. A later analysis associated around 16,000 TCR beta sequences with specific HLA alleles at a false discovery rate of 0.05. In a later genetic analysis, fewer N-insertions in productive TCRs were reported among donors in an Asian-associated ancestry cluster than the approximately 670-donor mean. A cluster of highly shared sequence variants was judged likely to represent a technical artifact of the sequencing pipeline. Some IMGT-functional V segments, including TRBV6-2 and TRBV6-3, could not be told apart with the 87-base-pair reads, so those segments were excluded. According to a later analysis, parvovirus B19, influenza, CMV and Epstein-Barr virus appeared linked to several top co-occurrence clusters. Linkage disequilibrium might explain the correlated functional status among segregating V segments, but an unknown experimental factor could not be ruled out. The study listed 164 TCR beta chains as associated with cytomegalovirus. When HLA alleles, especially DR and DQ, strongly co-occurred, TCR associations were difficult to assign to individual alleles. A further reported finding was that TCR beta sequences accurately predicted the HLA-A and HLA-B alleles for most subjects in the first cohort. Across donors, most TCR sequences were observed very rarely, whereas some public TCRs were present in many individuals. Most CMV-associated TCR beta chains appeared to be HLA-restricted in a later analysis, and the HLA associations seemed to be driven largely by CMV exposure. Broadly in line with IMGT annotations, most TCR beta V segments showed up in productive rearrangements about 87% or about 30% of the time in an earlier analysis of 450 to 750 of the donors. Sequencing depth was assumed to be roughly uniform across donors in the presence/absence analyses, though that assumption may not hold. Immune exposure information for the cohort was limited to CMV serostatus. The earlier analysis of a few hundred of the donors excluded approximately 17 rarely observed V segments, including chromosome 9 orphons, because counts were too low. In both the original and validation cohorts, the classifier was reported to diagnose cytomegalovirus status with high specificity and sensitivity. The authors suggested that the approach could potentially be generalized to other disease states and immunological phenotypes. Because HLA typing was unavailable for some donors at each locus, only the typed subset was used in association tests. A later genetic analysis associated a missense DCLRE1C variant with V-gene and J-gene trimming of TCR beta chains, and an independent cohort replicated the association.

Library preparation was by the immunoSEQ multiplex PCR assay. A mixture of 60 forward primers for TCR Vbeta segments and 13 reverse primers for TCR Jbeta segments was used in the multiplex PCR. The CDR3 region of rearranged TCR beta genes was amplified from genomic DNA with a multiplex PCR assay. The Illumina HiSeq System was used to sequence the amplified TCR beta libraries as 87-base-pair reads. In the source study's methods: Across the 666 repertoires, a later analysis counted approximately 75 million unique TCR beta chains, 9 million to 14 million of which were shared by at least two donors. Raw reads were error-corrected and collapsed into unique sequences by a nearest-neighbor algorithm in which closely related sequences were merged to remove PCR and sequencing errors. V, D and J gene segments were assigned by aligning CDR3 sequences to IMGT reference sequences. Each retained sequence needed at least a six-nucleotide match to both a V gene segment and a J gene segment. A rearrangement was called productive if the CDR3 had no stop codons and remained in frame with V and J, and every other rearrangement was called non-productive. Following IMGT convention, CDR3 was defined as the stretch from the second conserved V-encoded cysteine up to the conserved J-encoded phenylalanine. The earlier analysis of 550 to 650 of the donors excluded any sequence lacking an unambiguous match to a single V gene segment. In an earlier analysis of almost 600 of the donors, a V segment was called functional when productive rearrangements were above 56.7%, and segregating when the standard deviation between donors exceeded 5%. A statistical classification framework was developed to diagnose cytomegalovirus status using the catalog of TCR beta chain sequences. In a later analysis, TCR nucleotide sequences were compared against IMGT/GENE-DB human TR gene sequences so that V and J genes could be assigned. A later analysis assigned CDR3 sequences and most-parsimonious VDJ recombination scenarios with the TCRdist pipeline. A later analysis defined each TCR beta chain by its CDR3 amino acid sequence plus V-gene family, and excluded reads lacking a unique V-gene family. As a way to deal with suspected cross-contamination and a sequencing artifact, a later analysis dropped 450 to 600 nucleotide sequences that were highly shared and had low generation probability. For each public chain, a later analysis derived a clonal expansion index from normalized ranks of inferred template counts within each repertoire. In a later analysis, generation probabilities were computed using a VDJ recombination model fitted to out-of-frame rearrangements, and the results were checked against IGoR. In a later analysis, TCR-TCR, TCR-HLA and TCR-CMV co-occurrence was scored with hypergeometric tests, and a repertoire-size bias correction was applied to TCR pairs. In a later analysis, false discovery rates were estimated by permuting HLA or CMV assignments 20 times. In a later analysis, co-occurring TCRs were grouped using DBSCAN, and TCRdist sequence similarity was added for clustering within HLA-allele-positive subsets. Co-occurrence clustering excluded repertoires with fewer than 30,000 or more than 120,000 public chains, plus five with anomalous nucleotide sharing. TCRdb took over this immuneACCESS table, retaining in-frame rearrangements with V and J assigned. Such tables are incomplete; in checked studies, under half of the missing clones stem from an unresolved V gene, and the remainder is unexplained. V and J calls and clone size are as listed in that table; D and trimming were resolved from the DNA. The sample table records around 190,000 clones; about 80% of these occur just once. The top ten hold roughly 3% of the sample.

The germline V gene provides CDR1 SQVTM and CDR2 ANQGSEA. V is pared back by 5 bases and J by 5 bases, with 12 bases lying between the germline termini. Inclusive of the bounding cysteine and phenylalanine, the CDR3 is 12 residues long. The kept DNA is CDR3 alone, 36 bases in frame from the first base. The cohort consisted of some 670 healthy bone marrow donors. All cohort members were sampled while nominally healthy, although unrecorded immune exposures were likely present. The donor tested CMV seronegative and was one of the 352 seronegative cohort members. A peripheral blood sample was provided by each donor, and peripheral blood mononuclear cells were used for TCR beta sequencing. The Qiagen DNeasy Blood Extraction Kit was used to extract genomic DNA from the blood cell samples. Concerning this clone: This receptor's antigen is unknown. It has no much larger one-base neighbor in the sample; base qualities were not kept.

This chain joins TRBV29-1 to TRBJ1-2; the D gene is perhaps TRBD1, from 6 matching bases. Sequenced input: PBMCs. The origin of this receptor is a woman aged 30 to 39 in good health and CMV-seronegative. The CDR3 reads CSVKDRLYGYTF. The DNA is TGCAGCGTTAAGGACAGACTATATGGCTACACCTTC. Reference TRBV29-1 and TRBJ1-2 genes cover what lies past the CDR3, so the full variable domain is SAVISQKPSRDICQRGTSLTIQCQVDSQVTMMFWYRQQPGQSLTLIATANQGSEATYESGFVIDKFPISRPNLTFSTLTVSNMSPEDSSIYLCSVKDRLYGYTFGSGTRLTVV.